The TCR beta chain described here comes from a study of T cell repertoires in cytomegalovirus infection. Overall study: Carrying CMV and the relevant HLA type showed in public TCR beta signatures.

This clonotype was seen a few times. Its matching antigen is unknown. TCRdb recomputed calls from the reads with MiXCR, one row per CDR3 protein. The profile shows roughly 200,000 distinct CDR3 sequences, nearly 9.5% of them singletons. CDR3 length equals 15 residues. V gave up 4 bases and J gave up 7 bases; unmatched junction bases: 6. Study-wide results and caveats: CMV carriers having the relevant HLA were flagged by cumulative public TCR beta family frequency. HLA-C-restricted CMV-specific TCR beta clonotypes were dominant in the ex vivo response.

Sequencing used PBMCs. The TCR was taken from a human donor in good health (CMV status not recorded). Some clones in this sample may be carry-over from other donors' samples. This chain uses TRBV12-3 or TRBV12-4 with TRBJ2-1; TRBD2 agrees at 11 bases. The CDR3: CASSSSGRHRNEQFF. The CDR3 nucleotides read TGTGCCAGCAGTTCTAGCGGGAGGCACAGGAATGAGCAGTTCTTC.